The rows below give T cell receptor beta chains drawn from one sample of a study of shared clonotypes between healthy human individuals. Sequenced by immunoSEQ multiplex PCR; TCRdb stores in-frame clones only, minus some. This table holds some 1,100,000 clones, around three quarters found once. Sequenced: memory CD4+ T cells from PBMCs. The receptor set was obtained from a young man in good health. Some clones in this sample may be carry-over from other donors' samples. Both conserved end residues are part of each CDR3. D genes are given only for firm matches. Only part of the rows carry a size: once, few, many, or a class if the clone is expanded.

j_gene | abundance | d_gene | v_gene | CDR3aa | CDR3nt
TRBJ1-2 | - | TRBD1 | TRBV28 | CASSPSPDREGYTF | TGTGCCAGCAGTCCCTCCCCGGACAGGGAGGGCTACACCTTC
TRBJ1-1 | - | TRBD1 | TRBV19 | CASSIERGQGGTEAFF | TGTGCCAGTAGTATAGAACGAGGACAGGGTGGAACTGAAGCTTTCTTT
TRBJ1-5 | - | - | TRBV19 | CASSFGTPYQPQHF | TGTGCCAGTAGTTTCGGGACTCCCTATCAGCCCCAGCATTTT
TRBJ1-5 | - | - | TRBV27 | CASSSSGGPQHF | TGTGCCAGCAGTTCCTCGGGCGGACCCCAGCATTTT
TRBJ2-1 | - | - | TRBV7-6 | CASSKGLSRSYNEQFF | TGTGCCAGCAGCAAGGGACTCTCCAGATCCTACAATGAGCAGTTCTTC
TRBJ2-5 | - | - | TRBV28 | CASSLYPRGTSSGEQYF | TGTGCCAGCAGTTTATATCCACGCGGGACCTCCTCGGGTGAGCAGTACTTC
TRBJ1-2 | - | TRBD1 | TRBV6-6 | CASSYAAGTGKSGYTF | TGTGCCAGCAGTTACGCGGCCGGGACAGGGAAGAGTGGCTACACCTTC
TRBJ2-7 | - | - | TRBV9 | CASSVRRQSHEQYF | TGTGCCAGCAGCGTACGCCGGCAGTCCCACGAGCAGTACTTC
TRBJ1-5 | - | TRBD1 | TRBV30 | CAWSPTGVGNQPQHF | TGTGCCTGGAGTCCTACAGGGGTGGGAAATCAGCCCCAGCATTTT
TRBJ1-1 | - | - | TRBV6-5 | CASSPPGVITEAFF | TGTGCCAGCAGTCCTCCAGGGGTAATCACTGAAGCTTTCTTT
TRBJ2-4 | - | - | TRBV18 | CASSPQKIIAKNIQYF | TGTGCCAGCTCACCACAAAAGATTATAGCCAAAAACATTCAGTACTTC
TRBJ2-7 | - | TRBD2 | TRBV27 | CASSLMGGETYEQYF | TGTGCCAGCAGTTTGATGGGGGGGGAAACCTACGAGCAGTACTTC
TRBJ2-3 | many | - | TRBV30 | CAWSVTNTQYF | TGTGCCTGGAGTGTAACAAATACGCAGTATTTT
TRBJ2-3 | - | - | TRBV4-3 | CASSQSFPPRTDTQYF | TGCGCCAGCAGCCAATCATTTCCACCTCGCACAGATACGCAGTATTTT
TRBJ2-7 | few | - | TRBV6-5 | CASSRQGDDYEQYF | TGTGCCAGCAGCCGTCAAGGGGACGACTACGAGCAGTACTTC
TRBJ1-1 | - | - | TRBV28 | CASRSRTDPSKNTEAFF | TGTGCCAGCAGATCTAGGACAGACCCCAGCAAGAACACTGAAGCTTTCTTT
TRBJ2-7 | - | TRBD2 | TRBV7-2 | CASSLSGMSSYEQYF | TGTGCCAGCAGCCTTAGCGGGATGAGCTCCTACGAGCAGTACTTC
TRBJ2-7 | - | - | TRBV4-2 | CASSQDRSDYEQYF | TGTGCCAGCAGCCAAGATCGATCGGACTACGAGCAGTACTTC
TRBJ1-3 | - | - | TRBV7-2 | CASSPGFGNTIYF | TGTGCCAGCAGCCCCGGATTTGGAAACACCATATATTTT
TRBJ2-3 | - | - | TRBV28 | CASSLGLGRTDTQYF | TGTGCCAGCAGTCTAGGTTTAGGTCGCACAGATACGCAGTATTTT
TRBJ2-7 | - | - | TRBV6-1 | CASSEDPGRLPVSEQYF | TGTGCCAGCAGTGAGGATCCAGGCCGACTCCCGGTAAGCGAGCAGTACTTC
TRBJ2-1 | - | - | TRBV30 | CAWSETWRQFF | TGTGCCTGGAGTGAGACCTGGCGGCAGTTCTTC
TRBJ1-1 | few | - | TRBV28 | CASSLSGGTEAFF | TGTGCCAGCAGTTTGTCGGGGGGTACTGAAGCTTTCTTT
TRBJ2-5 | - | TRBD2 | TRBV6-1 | CASRRDYLVETQYF | TGTGCCAGCAGGAGGGACTACCTCGTAGAGACCCAGTACTTC
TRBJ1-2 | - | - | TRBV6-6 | CASSYRGEDGYTF | TGTGCCAGCAGTTACAGGGGAGAAGATGGCTACACCTTC